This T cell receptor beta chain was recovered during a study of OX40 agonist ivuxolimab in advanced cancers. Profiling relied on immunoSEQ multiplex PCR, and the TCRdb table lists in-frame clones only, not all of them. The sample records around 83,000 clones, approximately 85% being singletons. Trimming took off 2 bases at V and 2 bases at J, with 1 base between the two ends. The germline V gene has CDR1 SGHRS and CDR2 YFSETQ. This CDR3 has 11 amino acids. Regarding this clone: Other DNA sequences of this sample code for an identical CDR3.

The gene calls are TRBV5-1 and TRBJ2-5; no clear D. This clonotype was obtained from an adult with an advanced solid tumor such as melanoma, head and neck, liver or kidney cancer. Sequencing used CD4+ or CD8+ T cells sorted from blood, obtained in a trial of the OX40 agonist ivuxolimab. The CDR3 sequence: CASSFQETQYF. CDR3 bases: TGCGCCAGCAGCTTTCAAGAGACCCAGTACTTC.